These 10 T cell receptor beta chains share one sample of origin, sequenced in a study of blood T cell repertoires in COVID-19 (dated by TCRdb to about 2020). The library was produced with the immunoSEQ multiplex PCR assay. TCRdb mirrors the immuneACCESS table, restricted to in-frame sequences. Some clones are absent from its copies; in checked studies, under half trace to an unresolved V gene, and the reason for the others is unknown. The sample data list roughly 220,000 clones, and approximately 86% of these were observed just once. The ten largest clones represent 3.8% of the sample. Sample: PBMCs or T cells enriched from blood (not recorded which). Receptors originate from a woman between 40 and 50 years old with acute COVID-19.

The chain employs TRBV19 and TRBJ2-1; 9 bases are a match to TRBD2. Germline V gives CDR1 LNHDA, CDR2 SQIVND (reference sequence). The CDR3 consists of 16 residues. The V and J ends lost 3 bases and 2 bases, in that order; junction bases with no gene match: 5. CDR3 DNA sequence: TGTGCCAGTAGTATTTTCTCTAGCGGGGCCTACAATGAGCAGTTCTTC. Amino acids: CASSIFSSGAYNEQFF. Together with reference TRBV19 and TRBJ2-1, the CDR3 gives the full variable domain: DGGITQSPKYLFRKEGQNVTLSCEQNLNHDAMYWYRQDPGQGLRLIYYSQIVNDFQKGDIAEGYSVSREKKESFPLTVTSAQKNPTAFYLCASSIFSSGAYNEQFFGPGTRLTVL.

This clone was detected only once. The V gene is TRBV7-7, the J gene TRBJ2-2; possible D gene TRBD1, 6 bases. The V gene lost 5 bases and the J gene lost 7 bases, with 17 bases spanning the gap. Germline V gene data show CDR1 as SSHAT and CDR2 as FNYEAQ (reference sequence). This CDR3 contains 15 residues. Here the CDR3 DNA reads TGTGCCAGCAGCCCCATAAGGGGGAGTGGCGGGGAGCTGTTTTTT. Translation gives CASSPIRGSGGELFF.

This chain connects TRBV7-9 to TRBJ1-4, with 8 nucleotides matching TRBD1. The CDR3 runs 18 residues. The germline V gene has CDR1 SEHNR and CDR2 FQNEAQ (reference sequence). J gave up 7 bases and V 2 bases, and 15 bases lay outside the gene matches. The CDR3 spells CASSLRDRGVIVGEKLFF. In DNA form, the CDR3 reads TGTGCCAGCAGCTTACGAGACAGGGGAGTTATCGTGGGTGAAAAACTGTTTTTT.

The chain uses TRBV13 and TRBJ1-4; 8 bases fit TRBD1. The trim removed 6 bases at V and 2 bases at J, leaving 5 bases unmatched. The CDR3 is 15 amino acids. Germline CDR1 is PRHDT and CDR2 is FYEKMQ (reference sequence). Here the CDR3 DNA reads TGTGCCAGCAGTTCTAGACAGGGGACTAATGAAAAACTGTTTTTT. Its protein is CASSSRQGTNEKLFF.

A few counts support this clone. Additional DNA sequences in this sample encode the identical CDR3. CDR3 amino acids: CASSPGLYNEQFF. The CDR3, as DNA: TGTGCCAGCTCACCGGGCCTCTACAATGAGCAGTTCTTC. The gene calls are TRBV18 and TRBJ2-1, with D unclear. V lost 3 bases to trimming and J lost 3 bases, with 6 bases between them. Looked up from germline, CDR1 is KGHSH and CDR2 is LQKENI. The CDR3 covers 13 residues.

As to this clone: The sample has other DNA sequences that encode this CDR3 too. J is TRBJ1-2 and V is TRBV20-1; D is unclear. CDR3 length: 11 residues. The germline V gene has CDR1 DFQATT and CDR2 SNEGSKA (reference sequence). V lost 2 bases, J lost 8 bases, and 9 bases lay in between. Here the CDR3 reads CSARTGGGYTF. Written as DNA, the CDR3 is TGCAGTGCTAGAACGGGAGGAGGCTACACCTTC.

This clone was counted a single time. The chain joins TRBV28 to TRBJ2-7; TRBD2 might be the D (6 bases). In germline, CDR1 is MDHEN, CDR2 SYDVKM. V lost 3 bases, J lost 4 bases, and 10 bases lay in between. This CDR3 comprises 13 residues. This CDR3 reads CASSLGGRYEQYF. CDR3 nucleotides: TGTGCCAGCAGTTTGGGGGGAAGGTACGAGCAGTACTTC.

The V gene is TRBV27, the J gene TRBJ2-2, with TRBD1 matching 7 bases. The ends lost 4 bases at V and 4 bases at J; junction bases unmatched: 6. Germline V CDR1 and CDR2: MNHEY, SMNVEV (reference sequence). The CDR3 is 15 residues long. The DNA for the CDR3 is TGTGCCAGCAGTTCCCCGGGACAGAGCACCGGGGAGCTGTTTTTT. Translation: CASSSPGQSTGELFF.

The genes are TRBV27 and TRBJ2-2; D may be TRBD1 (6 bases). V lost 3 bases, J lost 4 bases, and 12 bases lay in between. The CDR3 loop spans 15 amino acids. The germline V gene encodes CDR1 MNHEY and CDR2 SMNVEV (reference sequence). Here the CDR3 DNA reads TGTGCCAGCAGTTTCCTCACAGGGACCACCGGGGAGCTGTTTTTT. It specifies CASSFLTGTTGELFF.

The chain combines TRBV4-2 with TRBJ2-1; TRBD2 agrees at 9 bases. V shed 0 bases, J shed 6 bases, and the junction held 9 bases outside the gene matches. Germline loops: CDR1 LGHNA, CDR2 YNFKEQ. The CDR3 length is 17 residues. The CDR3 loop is CASSQDQPSGKFNEQFF. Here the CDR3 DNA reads TGTGCCAGCAGCCAAGATCAGCCTAGCGGGAAGTTCAATGAGCAGTTCTTC.